What follows are 6 T cell receptor beta chains derived from one specimen sequenced in a study of blood T cell repertoires in COVID-19. Sequencing was performed with immunoSEQ multiplex PCR; in TCRdb, only in-frame clones are kept and a portion is missing. In the table there are around 260,000 clones, around nine tenths of which are singletons. The sequenced material came from peripheral blood. The receptors shown here come from a middle-aged woman who had recovered from COVID-19.

This rearrangement joins TRBV9 to TRBJ2-2, with TRBD2 as a possible D gene (6 bases). CDR1 is SGDLS, CDR2 YYNGEE, per germline. V was shortened by 0 bases and J by 5 bases, with 8 bases between the two germline ends. There are 14 residues in the CDR3. The CDR3 protein is CASSVEAGTGELFF. CDR3 DNA: TGTGCCAGCAGCGTAGAGGCGGGAACCGGGGAGCTGTTTTTT.

This clone was seen only once. The V call is TRBV19, the J call TRBJ2-2; D gene uncertain. The V and J ends lost 6 bases and 1 base respectively, with 9 bases between them. Germline-derived CDR1 and CDR2 are LNHDA and SQIVND (reference sequence). The CDR3 has 14 amino acids. The CDR3 sequence is CASSRKRNTGELFF. In DNA form, the CDR3 reads TGTGCCAGTAGCCGGAAGCGGAACACCGGGGAGCTGTTTTTT.

The V call is TRBV28, the J call TRBJ2-1; TRBD2 matches 9 bases. The trim removed 8 bases at V and 7 bases at J, leaving 6 bases unmatched. The CDR3 is made up of 13 amino acids. CDR1 is MDHEN, CDR2 SYDVKM, per germline. CDR3 residues: CASRAGGVNEQFF. In nucleotides, the CDR3 is TGTGCCAGCCGTGCGGGAGGGGTTAATGAGCAGTTCTTC.

This sequence joins TRBV6-2 or TRBV6-3 and TRBJ2-3; 10 nucleotides agree with TRBD2. The CDR3 runs 18 residues. Germline V gives CDR1 MNHEY, CDR2 SVGEGT. V was pared by 0 bases and J by 1 base, with 7 bases of the junction left unmatched. Written as DNA, the CDR3 is TGTGCCAGCAGTTACTCCCCCCTAGCGGGAGTTGGCACAGATACGCAGTATTTT. Its translation: CASSYSPLAGVGTDTQYF.

The V gene is TRBV10-1, the J gene TRBJ2-7; 13 nucleotides align to TRBD2. The trim removed 5 bases at V and 1 base at J, leaving 2 bases unmatched. The CDR3 is 15 amino acids. The germline V gene has CDR1 WNHNN and CDR2 SYGVQD (reference sequence). CDR3 sequence (DNA): TGCGCCAGCAGTATACTAGCGGGAGGGTCCTACGAGCAGTACTTC. Translating it yields CASSILAGGSYEQYF.

V usage is TRBV7-3 and J usage is TRBJ2-3, with D possibly being TRBD1 (8 bases). Trimming removed 0 bases from V and 2 bases from J, with 24 bases in between. CDR1 is SGHTA, CDR2 FQGTGA, per germline. The CDR3 is 20 residues long. The CDR3 DNA is TGTGCCAGCAGCTTAACGTCGTCAGGGGGCACTAGCGAACCCACAGATACGCAGTATTTT. Amino acid sequence: CASSLTSSGGTSEPTDTQYF.